The T cell receptor (beta chain) described here comes from a study of control samples from healthy donors and cancer patients. Using immunoSEQ multiplex PCR, the repertoire was profiled, and TCRdb retains in-frame clones only, with some absent. The sample shows some 96,000 clones, more than 85% of them seen only once. The sequencing sample was made of blood. This clonotype was obtained from a woman aged 45-65 years in good health.

The CDR3 here is CASSHGDRGPYEQYF. In DNA, the CDR3 is TGTGCCAGCAGCCACGGGGACAGGGGCCCCTACGAGCAGTACTTC. The J gene is TRBJ2-7, the V gene TRBV3-1 (or the pseudogene TRBV3-2); 10 bases are a match to TRBD1. This CDR3 comprises 15 residues. The V segment lost 3 bases and the J segment 2 bases; nucleotides outside the gene matches: 4. CDR1 and CDR2 (germline): LGHDT, YNNKEL (reference sequence).